A selection of T cell receptor beta chains follows, all from one sample in a study of cytomegalovirus exposure and HLA in healthy donors. Data came from immunoSEQ multiplex PCR; TCRdb stores just in-frame clones and leaves some out. The sample holds about 130,000 clones, roughly four fifths seen once. Input material: PBMCs. These receptors all come from a woman in her 50s in good health and CMV-seronegative. Both conserved end residues are part of each CDR3. A D gene is named only where the DNA matches it firmly. A row's size may be missing; if present it is once, few, many or a size class.

>TRBD1|TRBJ1-2|TRBV4-1|.
TGCGCCAGCAGCCTCGAGGGGACAGGAAACTATGGCTACACCTTC
CASSLEGTGNYGYTF
>TRBD2|TRBJ2-5|TRBV6-5|few
TGTGCCAGCAGGGATGGACTAGTTTGTCACTTC
CASRDGLVCHF
>.|TRBJ1-4|TRBV28|.
TGTGCCAGCAGTTTTGTCAGACAGTTACAACTGTTTTTT
CASSFVRQLQLFF
>.|TRBJ2-3|TRBV19|few
TGTGCCAGTAGTAAGGGTAGGGAGAGTACAGATACGCAGTATTTT
CASSKGRESTDTQYF
>.|TRBJ2-7|TRBV14|.
TGTGCCAGCAGCCCTAATAGGCGTACAGATCCTAATTACGAGCAGTACTTC
CASSPNRRTDPNYEQYF
>TRBD1|TRBJ2-7|TRBV4-2|.
TGTGCCAGCAGCCAAGTGGGGGGGACAGGGGAGAGCTCCTACGAGCAGTACTTC
CASSQVGGTGESSYEQYF
>.|TRBJ2-5|TRBV7-2|.
TGTGCCAGCAGCTTGCCACCTTGGGAGTCTCTCCAAGAGACCCAGTACTTC
CASSLPPWESLQETQYF
>.|TRBJ1-1|TRBV28|once
TGTGCCAGCAGTTTATCCACAGGCCTCAACACTGAAGCTTTCTTT
CASSLSTGLNTEAFF
>.|TRBJ1-5|TRBV4-2|.
TGTGCCAGCAGCCAAGACCGAGGACAAGGCAATCAGCCCCAGCATTTT
CASSQDRGQGNQPQHF
>.|TRBJ2-6|TRBV6-5|.
TGTGCCAGCAGCTCCACAGGGCCGGGGGCCAACGTCCTGACTTTC
CASSSTGPGANVLTF
>.|TRBJ1-2|TRBV29-1|.
TGCAGCGTTGAAGATGGGGCGGGATATGGCTACACCTTC
CSVEDGAGYGYTF
>TRBD1|TRBJ1-1|TRBV18|.
TGTGCCAGCCTCCTCGACAGGGGGAACACTGAAGCTTTCTTT
CASLLDRGNTEAFF
>TRBD2|TRBJ2-5|TRBV27|.
TGTGCCAGCAGTTTATGGAGGGGGACTAGCGGGGAGACCCAGTACTTC
CASSLWRGTSGETQYF
>.|TRBJ2-4|TRBV5-1|.
TGCGCCAGCAGCCCCGACGGAGTAGCCAAAAACATTCAGTACTTC
CASSPDGVAKNIQYF
>TRBD2|TRBJ2-2|TRBV5-1|.
TGCGCCAGCAGGGCCCTAGCGGGAGGGGCCGGGGAGCTGTTTTTT
CASRALAGGAGELFF
>.|TRBJ2-5|TRBV5-1|.
TGCGCCAGCAGCCCCTCGGGTAGACAAGAGACCCAGTACTTC
CASSPSGRQETQYF
>TRBD1|TRBJ1-4|TRBV5-4|.
TGTGCCAGCAGCTCCTCAGGGGGCGCGTTTGAAAAACTGTTTTTT
CASSSSGGAFEKLFF
>.|TRBJ1-2|TRBV19|.
TGTGCCAGTAGTATATATGAGGCCTATGGCTACACCTTC
CASSIYEAYGYTF
>TRBD1|TRBJ2-6|TRBV27|.
TGTGCCAGCAGTATCTCTACAGGGGCTGGGGCCAACGTCCTGACTTTC
CASSISTGAGANVLTF
>.|TRBJ1-1|TRBV19|.
TGTGCCAGTAGTATCCAGGTGAGGGACACTGAAGCTCTCTTT
CASSIQVRDTEALF
>TRBD2|TRBJ2-7|TRBV18|.
TGTGCCAGCTCACCAGGGACTAGCGGGAACCCCTACGAGCAGTACTTC
CASSPGTSGNPYEQYF
>TRBD1|TRBJ1-2|TRBV6-1|once
TGTGCCAGCAGTGGGCCAGGGACAGGGTTCGGTACGGGCGGCTACACCTTC
CASSGPGTGFGTGGYTF
>.|TRBJ1-1|TRBV7-8|.
TGTGCCAGCAGCATCCCGGTGGGTGGACAGACGAACACTGAAGCTTTCTTT
CASSIPVGGQTNTEAFF
>TRBD1|TRBJ1-2|TRBV10-3|.
TGTGCCATCAGTGAGTCCCCCGGGACAGGGGGTGGCTACACCTTC
CAISESPGTGGGYTF
>TRBD2|TRBJ2-3|TRBV4-3|.
TGCGCCAGCAGCCAAGATCAGACGGGAGGACTCACAGATACGCAGTATTTT
CASSQDQTGGLTDTQYF